These 3 T cell receptor beta chains were all obtained from the same sample, sequenced in a study of CD8 T cells in ankylosing spondylitis. These receptors' antigens are unknown. General study results and limits: Fewer than 10 highly homologous variants made up a TCR beta motif that seemed to typify ankylosing spondylitis blood.

TCRdb reprocessed the 5' RACE reads via MiXCR and lists one record per CDR3 protein. The sample has just under 550,000 distinct CDR3 sequences; roughly an eighth are singletons. The sequenced sample consisted of blood, either unsorted or a sorted T cell fraction (not recorded which). The receptor source for this set is a male donor with ankylosing spondylitis.

The chain uses TRBV6-5 and TRBJ1-5, with TRBD1 identical over 9 bases. V shed 2 bases, J shed 7 bases, and the junction held 6 bases outside the gene matches. Germline lookup yields CDR1 MNHEY and CDR2 SVGAGI. The CDR3 totals 15 residues. The CDR3 sequence: CASSYEQGALQPQHF. The CDR3 nucleotides read TGTGCCAGCAGTTACGAACAGGGGGCATTGCAGCCCCAGCATTTT.

The CDR3 here is CASSLNLTPGQGETQYF. CDR3 nucleotide sequence: TGCGCCAGCAGCTTAAACCTAACTCCGGGACAGGGGGAGACCCAGTACTTC. The V and J genes are TRBV5-1 and TRBJ2-5, with 10 bases aligning to TRBD1. CDR1 is SGHRS and CDR2 is YFSETQ in the germline V gene. After removal of 2 bases from V and 5 bases from J, the junction contained 12 bases not matched to a gene. The CDR3 is 17 residues long. The full variable domain, completed using reference TRBV5-1 and TRBJ2-5, is KAGVTQTPRYLIKTRGQQVTLSCSPISGHRSVSWYQQTPGQGLQFLFEYFSETQRNKGNFPGRFSGRQFSNSRSEMNVSTLELGDSALYLCASSLNLTPGQGETQYFGPGTRLLVL.

The CDR3 here is CASRRQGGETQYF. The DNA for the CDR3 is TGTGCCAGCAGACGACAGGGTGGAGAGACCCAGTACTTC. This chain joins TRBV12-3 or TRBV12-4 and TRBJ2-5; 7 nucleotides align to TRBD1. J gave up 4 bases and V 6 bases, and 5 bases lay outside the gene matches. CDR3 length: 13 amino acids.